This entry lists 30 T cell receptor beta chains sequenced from one sample in a study of regulatory T cells in long-lasting Graves disease. Time point: newly diagnosed GD, antithyroid drugs for less than 3 months. TCR sequences were obtained from RNA taken from PBMCs. Investigators prepared the TCR beta libraries by applying iRepertoire HTBI primers and Arm-PCR of CDR3 regions. A single record per CDR3 protein comes from TCRdb applying MiXCR to the multiplex PCR reads. Among around 330,000 distinct CDR3 sequences listed, 15% to 20% were seen once. Sequencing used peripheral blood mononuclear cells (PBMCs), obtained at new diagnosis, from a patient treated with antithyroid drugs. All receptors derive from a female donor with Graves disease.

This clonotype rates as medium-sized (0.01 to 0.1%). The rearrangement uses TRBV12-3 or TRBV12-4 and TRBJ2-1; D unclear. Between the trimmed V and J ends, which lost 5 bases and 8 bases, there was a span of 16 bases. This CDR3 contains 14 residues. The CDR3: CASSATASGHEQFF. DNA of the CDR3: TGTGCCAGCAGTGCTACTGCATCGGGTCATGAGCAGTTCTTC.

A few counts support this clonotype. The chain links TRBV5-4 to TRBJ2-1, with a tentative D call TRBD2 (6 bases). Per the germline V gene, CDR1 is SGHNT and CDR2 is YYREEE (reference sequence). The CDR3 length is 15 residues. V lost 2 bases and J lost 4, with 13 bases in between. CDR3 sequence (DNA): TGTGCCAGCAGCTTCAAAAGGGGAGGTTACAATGAGCAGTTCTTC. It yields the protein CASSFKRGGYNEQFF.

This clonotype was seen repeatedly, ten times or more. The rearrangement links TRBV3-1 to TRBJ2-5; perhaps TRBD2 as D (6 bases). Trimming left V 3 bases short and J 4 bases short, with 12 bases between. Looked up from germline, CDR1 is LGHDT and CDR2 is YNNKEL (reference sequence). The CDR3 runs 14 residues. The CDR3 reads CASSHGEEGETQYF. The CDR3 coding sequence is TGTGCCAGCAGCCATGGAGAGGAGGGAGAGACCCAGTACTTC.

This clonotype was seen many times. The chain employs TRBV3-1 and TRBJ2-7; TRBD1 is a possible D gene (5 bases). CDR1 and CDR2 from the germline V gene are LGHDT and YNNKEL (reference sequence). With 1 base removed from V and 3 bases from J, the gap between germline ends came to 7 bases. The length of the CDR3 is 13 residues. The CDR3 loop is CASSQVDSYEQYF. The CDR3 DNA reads TGTGCCAGCAGCCAAGTAGACAGCTACGAGCAGTACTTC.

Many counts were recorded for this clonotype. The chain joins TRBV5-1 to TRBJ2-1; no clear D. Per the germline V gene, CDR1 is SGHRS and CDR2 is YFSETQ. V was shortened by 3 bases and J by 4 bases, with 11 bases between the two germline ends. This CDR3 has 14 amino acids. The CDR3 protein is CASSSAVLYNEQFF. CDR3 nucleotide sequence: TGCGCCAGCAGCTCCGCCGTGCTTTACAATGAGCAGTTCTTC.

This clonotype was counted between two and nine times. The chain links TRBV3-1 to TRBJ1-5; D is unclear. Trimming removed 1 base from V and 0 bases from J, with 10 bases in between. There are 16 residues in the CDR3. Germline loops: CDR1 LGHDT, CDR2 YNNKEL (reference sequence). CDR3 sequence (DNA): TGTGCCAGCAGCCAAGCAACGACGAATAGCAATCAGCCCCAGCATTTT. Protein sequence: CASSQATTNSNQPQHF.

This rearrangement joins TRBV3-1 to TRBJ1-1; 7 bases match TRBD1. CDR3 length: 14 amino acids. Trimming took 5 bases from V and 3 from J; bases not matched to a gene: 6. Germline loops: CDR1 LGHDT, CDR2 YNNKEL (reference sequence). In nucleotides, the CDR3 is TGTGCCAGCAGCATAGACAGGGATTACACTGAAGCTTTCTTT. Translation gives CASSIDRDYTEAFF.

With regard to this clonotype: This sequence may be a read error, since a much larger clone differs from it by one base. The chain couples TRBV28 to TRBJ2-2; 10 bases are shared with TRBD1. The CDR3 spans 16 residues. Germline V gene lookup returns CDR1 MDHEN and CDR2 SYDVKM. CDR3 amino acids: CASSPPTGGLPGELFF. The DNA of the CDR3 is TGTGCCAGCAGTCCCCCGACAGGGGGCTTGCCCGGAGAGCTGTTTTTT.

This clonotype was found many times. The chain has TRBV4-1 and TRBJ2-1; D could derive from TRBD1 or TRBD2 (5 bases each). Trimming removed 0 bases at V and 10 bases at J, with 16 bases between. The germline V gene encodes CDR1 MGHRA and CDR2 YSYEKL. The CDR3 has 15 amino acids. As DNA, the CDR3 is TGCGCCAGCAGCCAAGACGGGACCCTTCTCGGGGAGCAGTTCTTC. Residues: CASSQDGTLLGEQFF.

The chain carries TRBV10-3 and TRBJ1-1; D perhaps matches TRBD1 (5 bases). The germline gives CDR1 ENHRY, CDR2 SYGVKD. V dropped 6 bases and J dropped 2 bases, with 13 bases sitting between them. The CDR3 has 14 residues. CDR3 nucleotide sequence: TGTGCCATCAGCACAGAGACAGATAACACTGAAGCTTTCTTT. Encoded protein: CAISTETDNTEAFF.

This clonotype was detected many times. The chain is built from TRBV2 and TRBJ2-7; D remains ambiguous. V lost 2 bases, J lost 2 bases, and 19 bases lay in between. The V gene's germline CDR1 is SNHLY and CDR2 FYNNEI. The CDR3 extends over 17 amino acids. The CDR3 protein is CASSESWVTTATYEQYF. CDR3 DNA: TGTGCCAGCAGTGAATCTTGGGTTACCACCGCTACCTACGAGCAGTACTTC.

This clonotype was counted ten times or more. The chain carries TRBV10-3 and TRBJ2-2; D remains unclear. The ends were cut back, 8 bases at V and 6 bases at J, with 10 bases in the middle. CDR3 length: 12 residues. Germline CDR1 is ENHRY and CDR2 is SYGVKD. CDR3 residues: CAIVTRAGELFF. In DNA, the CDR3 is TGTGCCATCGTCACGCGCGCCGGGGAGCTGTTTTTT.

This clonotype has at least ten counts. The gene calls are TRBV12-3 or TRBV12-4 and TRBJ1-5; 9 bases align to TRBD1. With V trimmed by 2 bases and J by 5 bases, 4 bases remained unmatched. The CDR3 is 15 residues long. The CDR3 DNA follows: TGTGCCAGCAGTTTAACAGGGGGCGACCATCAGCCCCAGCATTTT. As protein: CASSLTGGDHQPQHF.

There are a few counts of this clonotype. J is TRBJ1-1 and V is TRBV20-1, with 7 positions matching TRBD1. The CDR3 sequence is 16 residues long. Germline-derived CDR1 and CDR2 are DFQATT and SNEGSKA (reference sequence). V gave up 2 bases and J gave up 0 bases; unmatched junction bases: 9. The CDR3 reads CSARIFSGTVNTEAFF. DNA for the CDR3: TGCAGTGCTAGAATTTTCAGCGGGACAGTGAACACTGAAGCTTTCTTT.

The CDR3 nucleotides read TGTGCCAGCAGCTTAGAACAGGGACCTGGCGAGCAGTACTTC. Protein: CASSLEQGPGEQYF. The chain links TRBV7-2 to TRBJ2-7; tentatively, D is TRBD1 (6 bases). The V gene lost 1 base and the J gene lost 6 bases, with 13 bases spanning the gap. Germline values: CDR1 SGHTA, CDR2 FQGNSA. The CDR3 covers 14 residues.

This clonotype appeared a few times. This CDR3 is missing its conserved last phenylalanine or tryptophan, likely due to a read error. V usage is TRBV7-9 and J usage is TRBJ2-7, with D unresolved. V was clipped by 2 bases and J by 1 base, with 12 bases between them. CDR3 length: 15 residues. CDR1 is SEHNR and CDR2 is FQNEAQ in the germline V gene (reference sequence). The CDR3 sequence: CASSLPLTPSYEQYS. The CDR3 region has the DNA TGTGCCAGCAGCTTACCCCTGACCCCATCCTACGAGCAGTACTCC.

Many counts were recorded for this clonotype. The chain employs TRBV27 and TRBJ2-1; a possible D gene is TRBD2 (6 bases). In germline, CDR1 is MNHEY, CDR2 SMNVEV (reference sequence). The CDR3 spans 17 residues. The V end lost 1 base, the J end lost 4 bases, and 17 bases lay between the germline ends. Written as DNA, the CDR3 is TGTGCCAGCAGTTTATACCGCCGGACTAAGGGGTACAATGAGCAGTTCTTC. Its translation: CASSLYRRTKGYNEQFF.

This clonotype was seen ten or more times. The V and J genes are TRBV12-3 or TRBV12-4 and TRBJ2-2; D unresolved. The germline V and J ends were trimmed by 7 bases and 1 base, with 7 bases remaining between them. There are 13 residues in the CDR3. The DNA of the CDR3 is TGTGCCAGCAATAGGAAGAACACCGGGGAGCTGTTTTTT. It is translated as CASNRKNTGELFF.

The chain has TRBV9 and TRBJ1-1, with 10 positions matching TRBD1. The V segment lost 0 bases and the J segment 6 bases; nucleotides outside the gene matches: 5. CDR1 SGDLS and CDR2 YYNGEE come from the germline V gene. This CDR3 has 15 amino acids. The CDR3 nucleotides read TGTGCCAGCAGCGTAGTAGGACAGGGGGACGCTGAAGCTTTCTTT. Translating gives CASSVVGQGDAEAFF.

V and J are TRBV7-3 and TRBJ1-1; the match to TRBD1 covers 7 bases. V trimming: 2 bases; J trimming: 4 bases; junction bases outside the gene matches: 4. The CDR3 is 14 residues long. Germline V gene sequence: CDR1 SGHTA, CDR2 FQGTGA. The CDR3 DNA sequence: TGTGCCAGCAGCTTAGAAGGGACAGTCACTGAAGCTTTCTTT. It specifies CASSLEGTVTEAFF. The complete variable domain, with remaining parts taken from reference TRBV7-3 and TRBJ1-1, reads GAGVSQTPSNKVTEKGKYVELRCDPISGHTALYWYRQSLGQGPEFLIYFQGTGAADDSGLPNDRFFAVRPEGSVSTLKIQRTERGDSAVYLCASSLEGTVTEAFFGQGTRLTVV.

The chain recombines TRBV11-2 with TRBJ2-5, with 11 bases identical to TRBD1. Germline CDR1 reads SGHAT; CDR2 reads FQNNGV. CDR3 length: 16 amino acids. J gave up 4 bases and V 5 bases, and 9 bases lay outside the gene matches. In DNA form, the CDR3 reads TGTGCCAGCAGCAAGTGGACAGGGGGCGCGGGAGAGACCCAGTACTTC. Residues: CASSKWTGGAGETQYF.

This clonotype was counted only a few times. The gene calls are TRBV28 and TRBJ2-7; TRBD1 matches 8 bases. CDR3 size: 16 residues. V was pared by 7 bases and J by 0 bases, with 11 bases of the junction left unmatched. Looked up from germline, CDR1 is MDHEN and CDR2 is SYDVKM. CDR3 bases: TGTGCCAGCAATACCCAGAGACAGGGGATCTCCTACGAGCAGTACTTC. Its protein is CASNTQRQGISYEQYF.

This clonotype was found a few times. The chain recombines TRBV5-1 with TRBJ2-7; TRBD2 matches at 9 bases. J gave up 3 bases and V 4 bases, and 2 bases lay outside the gene matches. Germline V gene lookup returns CDR1 SGHRS and CDR2 YFSETQ. The CDR3 runs to 13 residues. DNA of the CDR3: TGCGCCAGCAGCGCGACTAGCGGCTACGAGCAGTACTTC. Translating it yields CASSATSGYEQYF.

Only a few counts were recorded for this clonotype. This chain links TRBV28 with TRBJ2-6, with D uncertain. The V gene lost 3 bases and the J gene lost 0 bases, with 12 bases spanning the gap. Germline CDR1 is MDHEN and CDR2 is SYDVKM. CDR3 length: 17 residues. CDR3 amino acids: CASSFGQGISGANVLTF. As DNA, the CDR3 is TGTGCCAGCAGTTTTGGCCAAGGTATCTCTGGGGCCAACGTCCTGACTTTC.

V is TRBV7-8 and J is TRBJ2-2, with TRBD2 matching 8 bases. This CDR3 has 16 amino acids. After removal of 4 bases from V and 1 base from J, the junction contained 5 bases not matched to a gene. In germline, CDR1 is SGHVS, CDR2 FQNEAQ. CDR3 nucleotides: TGTGCCAGCAGCTCGGGAGGGGGTTTGAACACCGGGGAGCTGTTTTTT. Protein: CASSSGGGLNTGELFF. Looking up the rest from reference TRBV7-8 and TRBJ2-2 gives the full variable domain: GAGVSQSPRYKVAKRGQDVALRCDPISGHVSLFWYQQALGQGPEFLTYFQNEAQLDKSGLPSDRFFAERPEGSVSTLKIQRTQQEDSAVYLCASSSGGGLNTGELFFGEGSRLTVL.

This clonotype was detected many times. V gene TRBV5-1 combines with J gene TRBJ1-2; D unclear. Trimming cost V 2 bases and J 4 bases, with 9 bases left between them. The V gene's germline CDR1 is SGHRS and CDR2 YFSETQ. The CDR3 spans 13 residues. The CDR3 DNA reads TGCGCCAGCAGCTTCGAGTTTAGCTATGGCTACACCTTC. Protein: CASSFEFSYGYTF.

This clonotype was counted once. The chain uses TRBV14 and TRBJ2-7; TRBD2 might be the D (5 bases). The CDR3 totals 13 residues. The V end lost 1 base, the J end lost 7 bases, and 11 bases lay between the germline ends. The germline CDR1 and CDR2 sequences are SGHDN and FVKESK. The CDR3 loop reads CASSQAARREQYF. For the CDR3, the DNA is TGTGCCAGCAGCCAAGCAGCGAGGAGGGAGCAGTACTTC. The full variable domain, with the rest looked up from reference TRBV14 and TRBJ2-7, is EAGVTQFPSHSVIEKGQTVTLRCDPISGHDNLYWYRRVMGKEIKFLLHFVKESKQDESGMPNNRFLAERTGGTYSTLKVQPAELEDSGVYFCASSQAARREQYFGPGTRLTVT.

This clonotype was observed many times. J is TRBJ2-6 and V is TRBV6-5; D possibly matches TRBD1 or TRBD2 (6 bases each). Germline CDR1 MNHEY, CDR2 SVGAGI. Trimming left V 1 base short and J 2 bases short, with 9 bases between. This CDR3 spans 16 amino acids. The CDR3 region has the DNA TGTGCCAGCAGTTACTGGAGGGGGGCTGGGGCCAACGTCCTGACTTTC. This translates into CASSYWRGAGANVLTF.

This clonotype was observed at least ten times. The chain recombines TRBV20-1 with TRBJ2-7; D might be TRBD1 (5 bases). Germline-derived CDR1 and CDR2 are DFQATT and SNEGSKA (reference sequence). This CDR3 spans 18 amino acids. The ends were cut back, 1 base at V and 4 bases at J, with 26 bases in the middle. The CDR3 sequence is CSARVRDGQARPFYEQYF. CDR3 nucleotides: TGCAGTGCTAGAGTACGCGATGGACAAGCTAGGCCTTTTTACGAGCAGTACTTC.

This clonotype was detected ten times or more. The chain has TRBV19 and TRBJ2-1; possibly TRBD2 for D (7 bases). V lost 6 bases to trimming and J lost 5 bases, with 14 bases between them. CDR1 is LNHDA and CDR2 is SQIVND in the germline V gene (reference sequence). The CDR3 is 14 residues long. In nucleotides, the CDR3 is TGTGCCAGTAGGGTGAGGGGGGGTCACAATGAGCAGTTCTTC. It is translated as CASRVRGGHNEQFF.